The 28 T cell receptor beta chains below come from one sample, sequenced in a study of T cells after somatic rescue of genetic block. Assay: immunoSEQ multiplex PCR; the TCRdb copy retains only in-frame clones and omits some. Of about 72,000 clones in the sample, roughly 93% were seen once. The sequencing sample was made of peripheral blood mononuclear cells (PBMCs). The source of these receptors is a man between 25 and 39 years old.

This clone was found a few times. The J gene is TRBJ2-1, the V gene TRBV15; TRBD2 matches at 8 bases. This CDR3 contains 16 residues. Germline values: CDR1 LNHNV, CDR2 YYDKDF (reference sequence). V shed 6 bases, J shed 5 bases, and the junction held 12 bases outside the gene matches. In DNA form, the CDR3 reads TGTGCCACCAGTCCGCCGGGGACTAGAGTTAACAATGAGCAGTTCTTC. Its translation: CATSPPGTRVNNEQFF. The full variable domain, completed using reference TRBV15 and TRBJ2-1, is DAMVIQNPRYQVTQFGKPVTLSCSQTLNHNVMYWYQQKSSQAPKLLFHYYDKDFNNEADTPDNFQSRRPNTSFCFLDIRSPGLGDTAMYLCATSPPGTRVNNEQFFGPGTRLTVL.

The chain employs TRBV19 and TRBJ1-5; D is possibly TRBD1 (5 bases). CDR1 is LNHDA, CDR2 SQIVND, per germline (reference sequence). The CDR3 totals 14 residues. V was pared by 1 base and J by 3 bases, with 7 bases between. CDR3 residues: CASSIGGPNQPQHF. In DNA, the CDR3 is TGTGCCAGTAGTATAGGGGGCCCCAATCAGCCCCAGCATTTT.

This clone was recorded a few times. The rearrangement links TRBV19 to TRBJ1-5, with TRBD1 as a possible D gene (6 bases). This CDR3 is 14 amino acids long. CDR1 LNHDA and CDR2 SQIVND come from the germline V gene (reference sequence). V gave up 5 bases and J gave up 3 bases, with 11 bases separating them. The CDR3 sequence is CASSRGADNQPQHF. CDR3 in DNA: TGTGCCAGTAGTCGGGGGGCGGACAATCAGCCCCAGCATTTT. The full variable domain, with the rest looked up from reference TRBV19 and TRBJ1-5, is DGGITQSPKYLFRKEGQNVTLSCEQNLNHDAMYWYRQDPGQGLRLIYYSQIVNDFQKGDIAEGYSVSREKKESFPLTVTSAQKNPTAFYLCASSRGADNQPQHFGDGTRLSIL.

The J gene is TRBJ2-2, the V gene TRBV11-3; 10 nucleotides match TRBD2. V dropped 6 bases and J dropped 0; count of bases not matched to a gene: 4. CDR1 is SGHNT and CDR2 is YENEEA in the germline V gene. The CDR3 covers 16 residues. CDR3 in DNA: TGTGCCAGCAGTAGACTAGCGGGTTCGAACACCGGGGAGCTGTTTTTT. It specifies CASSRLAGSNTGELFF.

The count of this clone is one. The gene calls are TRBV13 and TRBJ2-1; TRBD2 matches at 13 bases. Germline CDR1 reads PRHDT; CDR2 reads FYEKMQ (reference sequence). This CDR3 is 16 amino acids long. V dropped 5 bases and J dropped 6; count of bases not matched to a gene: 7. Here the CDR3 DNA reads TGTGCCAGCAGCCACGGACTAGCGGGAGTACTCAATGAGCAGTTCTTC. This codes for CASSHGLAGVLNEQFF.

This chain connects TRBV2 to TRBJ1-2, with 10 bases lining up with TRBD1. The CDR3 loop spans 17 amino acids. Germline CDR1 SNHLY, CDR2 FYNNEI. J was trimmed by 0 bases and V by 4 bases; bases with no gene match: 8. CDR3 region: CASSARGQGPANYGYTF. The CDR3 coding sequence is TGTGCCAGCAGTGCTCGGGGACAGGGGCCAGCTAACTATGGCTACACCTTC.

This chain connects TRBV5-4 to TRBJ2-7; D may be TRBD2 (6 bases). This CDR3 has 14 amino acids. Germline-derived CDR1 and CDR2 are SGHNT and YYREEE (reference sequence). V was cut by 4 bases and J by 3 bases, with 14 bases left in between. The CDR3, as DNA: TGTGCCAGCAGCCCTAGCCTCGGGAGCTACGAGCAGTACTTC. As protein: CASSPSLGSYEQYF.

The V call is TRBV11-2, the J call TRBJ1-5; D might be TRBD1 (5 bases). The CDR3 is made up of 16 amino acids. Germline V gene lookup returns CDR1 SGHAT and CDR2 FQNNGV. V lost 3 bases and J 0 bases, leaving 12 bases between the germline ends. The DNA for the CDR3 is TGTGCCAGCAGCTTGGGGACCGGATATAGCAATCAGCCCCAGCATTTT. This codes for CASSLGTGYSNQPQHF.

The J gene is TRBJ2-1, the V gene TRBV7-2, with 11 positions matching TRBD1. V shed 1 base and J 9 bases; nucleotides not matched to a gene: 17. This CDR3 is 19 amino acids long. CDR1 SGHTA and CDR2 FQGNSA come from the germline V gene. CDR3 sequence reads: CASSLGGTGGAGRLGEQFF. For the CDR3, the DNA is TGTGCCAGCAGCTTAGGAGGGACAGGGGGAGCAGGCAGGTTAGGTGAGCAGTTCTTC.

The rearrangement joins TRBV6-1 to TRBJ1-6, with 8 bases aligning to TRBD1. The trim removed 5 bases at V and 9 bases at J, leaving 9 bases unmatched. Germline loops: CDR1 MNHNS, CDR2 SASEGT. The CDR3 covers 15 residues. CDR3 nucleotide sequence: TGTGCCAGCAGTAGTACGGACAGGGTGCGTTCACCCCTCCACTTT. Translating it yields CASSSTDRVRSPLHF.

The CDR3 here is CASSLDPGPNEKLFF. The DNA of the CDR3 is TGTGCCAGCAGCTTGGATCCAGGGCCTAATGAAAAACTGTTTTTT. The V call is TRBV5-4, the J call TRBJ1-4; tentative D call: TRBD1 (5 bases). The CDR3 spans 15 residues. Germline V CDR1 and CDR2: SGHNT, YYREEE (reference sequence). The germline V and J ends were trimmed by 0 bases and 3 bases, with 9 bases remaining between them.

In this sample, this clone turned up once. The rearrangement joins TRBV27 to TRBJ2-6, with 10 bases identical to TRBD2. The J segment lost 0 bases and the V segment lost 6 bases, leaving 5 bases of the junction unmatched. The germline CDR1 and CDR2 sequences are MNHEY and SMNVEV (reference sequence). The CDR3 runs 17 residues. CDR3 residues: CASSRLAGTSGANVLTF. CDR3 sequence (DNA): TGTGCCAGCAGCCGACTAGCGGGCACCTCTGGGGCCAACGTCCTGACTTTC.

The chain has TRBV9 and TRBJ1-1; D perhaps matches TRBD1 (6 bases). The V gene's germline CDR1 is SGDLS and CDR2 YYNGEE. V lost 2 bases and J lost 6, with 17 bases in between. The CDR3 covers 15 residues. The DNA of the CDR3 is TGTGCCAGCAGCGTGTCAGGGGACCCGGGTCCTGAAGCTTTCTTT. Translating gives CASSVSGDPGPEAFF.

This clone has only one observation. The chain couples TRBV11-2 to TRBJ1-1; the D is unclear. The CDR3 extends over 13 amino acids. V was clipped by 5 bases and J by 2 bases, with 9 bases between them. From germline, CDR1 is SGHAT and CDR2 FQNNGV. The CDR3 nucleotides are TGTGCCAGCAGCCAACAGCGCAACACTGAAGCTTTCTTT. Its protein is CASSQQRNTEAFF.

The CDR3 coding sequence is TGTGCCAGCAGCCATTGGACAGGGGGACTAGATGAGCAGTTCTTC. Protein product: CASSHWTGGLDEQFF. V is TRBV14 and J is TRBJ2-1, with 10 bases matching TRBD1. J gave up 8 bases and V 3 bases, and 7 bases lay outside the gene matches. This CDR3 is 15 amino acids long. The germline CDR1 and CDR2 sequences are SGHDN and FVKESK.

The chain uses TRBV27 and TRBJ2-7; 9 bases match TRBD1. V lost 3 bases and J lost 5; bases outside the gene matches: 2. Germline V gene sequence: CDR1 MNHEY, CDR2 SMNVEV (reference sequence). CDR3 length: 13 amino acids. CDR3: CASSLTGGNEQYF. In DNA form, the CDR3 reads TGTGCCAGCAGTTTGACAGGGGGGAACGAGCAGTACTTC.

CDR3 bases: TGTGCCAGCTCACCAGGGGCCGGGGAGCTGTTTTTT. Protein: CASSPGAGELFF. The V call is TRBV18, the J call TRBJ2-2; D call uncertain. Germline CDR1 and CDR2: KGHSH and LQKENI. V was trimmed by 2 bases and J by 6 bases, leaving 4 bases between them. The CDR3 length is 12 residues.

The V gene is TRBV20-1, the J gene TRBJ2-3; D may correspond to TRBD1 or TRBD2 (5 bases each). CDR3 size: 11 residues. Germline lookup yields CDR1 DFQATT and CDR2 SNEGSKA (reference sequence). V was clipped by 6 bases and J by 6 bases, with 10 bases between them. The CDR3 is CSAPWGDTQYF. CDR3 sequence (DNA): TGCAGTGCCCCGTGGGGGGATACGCAGTATTTT.

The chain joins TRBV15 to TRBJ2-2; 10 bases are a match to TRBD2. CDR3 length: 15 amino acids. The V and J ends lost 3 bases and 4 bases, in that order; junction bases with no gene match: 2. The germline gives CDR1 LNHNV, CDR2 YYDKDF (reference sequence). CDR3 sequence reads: CATSRGLAFTGELFF. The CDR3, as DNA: TGTGCCACCAGCAGGGGACTAGCGTTCACCGGGGAGCTGTTTTTT.

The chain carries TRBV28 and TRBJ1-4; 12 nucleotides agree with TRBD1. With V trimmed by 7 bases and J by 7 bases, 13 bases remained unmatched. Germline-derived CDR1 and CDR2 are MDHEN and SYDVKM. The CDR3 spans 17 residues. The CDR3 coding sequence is TGTGCCAGCACTCCCGCCTTCCGGGACAGGGGGCGTGAAAAACTGTTTTTT. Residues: CASTPAFRDRGREKLFF. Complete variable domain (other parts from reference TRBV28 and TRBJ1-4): DVKVTQSSRYLVKRTGEKVFLECVQDMDHENMFWYRQDPGLGLRLIYFSYDVKMKEKGDIPEGYSVSREKKERFSLILESASTNQTSMYLCASTPAFRDRGREKLFFGSGTQLSVL.

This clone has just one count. The DNA of the CDR3 is TGTGCCAGCAGCTTGGGGGGAGTGAGAGAGACCCAGTACTTC. Translation: CASSLGGVRETQYF. J is TRBJ2-5 and V is TRBV5-6; the D gene is possibly TRBD2 (5 bases). The CDR3 totals 14 residues. Trimming cost V 0 bases and J 4 bases, with 10 bases left between them. The germline gives CDR1 SGHDT, CDR2 YYEEEE.

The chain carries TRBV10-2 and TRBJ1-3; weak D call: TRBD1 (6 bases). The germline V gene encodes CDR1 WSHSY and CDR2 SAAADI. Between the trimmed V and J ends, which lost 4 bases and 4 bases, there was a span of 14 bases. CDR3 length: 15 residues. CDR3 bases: TGCGCCAGCAGTGTGCCGTGGGGGACAGGAAACACCATATATTTT. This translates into CASSVPWGTGNTIYF.

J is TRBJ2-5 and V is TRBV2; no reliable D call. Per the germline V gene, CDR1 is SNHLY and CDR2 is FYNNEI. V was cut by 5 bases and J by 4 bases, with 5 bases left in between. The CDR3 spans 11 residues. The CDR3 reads CASSKGETQYF. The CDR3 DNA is TGTGCCAGCAGTAAGGGAGAGACCCAGTACTTC.

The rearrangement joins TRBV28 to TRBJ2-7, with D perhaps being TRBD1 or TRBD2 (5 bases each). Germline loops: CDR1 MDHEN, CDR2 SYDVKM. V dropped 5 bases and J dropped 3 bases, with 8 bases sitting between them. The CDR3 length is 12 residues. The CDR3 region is CASSRDGYEQYF. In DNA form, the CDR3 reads TGTGCCAGCAGTCGGGACGGCTACGAGCAGTACTTC.

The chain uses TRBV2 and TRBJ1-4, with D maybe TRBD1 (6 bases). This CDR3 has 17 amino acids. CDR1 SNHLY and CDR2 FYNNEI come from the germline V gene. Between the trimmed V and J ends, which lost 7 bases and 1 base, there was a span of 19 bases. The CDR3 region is CASIRSGGIITNEKLFF. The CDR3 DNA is TGTGCCAGCATCCGATCTGGGGGCATAATAACTAATGAAAAACTGTTTTTT.

The CDR3 here is CASSQDKVYNEQFF. The CDR3 coding sequence is TGTGCCAGCAGCCAAGATAAGGTCTACAATGAGCAGTTCTTC. This chain links TRBV4-2 with TRBJ2-1; D is unresolved. This CDR3 region has 14 residues. Germline V gene lookup returns CDR1 LGHNA and CDR2 YNFKEQ. Trimming shortened V by 0 bases and J by 3 bases, and 6 bases separated the two germline ends.

The CDR3 loop reads CASSLVDNEQFF. The CDR3 DNA is TGTGCCAGCAGCTTAGTAGACAATGAGCAGTTCTTC. V and J are TRBV7-6 and TRBJ2-1, with unresolved D. The CDR3 extends over 12 amino acids. The germline V gene encodes CDR1 SGHVS and CDR2 FNYEAQ. Trimming took 1 base from V and 5 from J, leaving 3 bases between them.

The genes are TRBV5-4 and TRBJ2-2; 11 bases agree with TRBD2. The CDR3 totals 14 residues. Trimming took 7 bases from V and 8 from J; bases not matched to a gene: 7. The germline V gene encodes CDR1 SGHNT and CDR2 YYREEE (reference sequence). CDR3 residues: CASSLAGVTGELFF. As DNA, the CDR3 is TGTGCCAGCTCACTAGCGGGGGTAACTGGGGAGCTGTTTTTT.